These 3 T cell receptor beta chains came from one sample sequenced in a study of T cells in Graves' hyperthyroidism and ophthalmopathy. Amplified regions were TCR beta CDR3 sequences from RNA transcripts. The HTBI primer set was used in a first-round RT-PCR of the TCR CDR3. TCRdb re-analysed the multiplex PCR reads in MiXCR, keeping a single row per CDR3 protein. The sample records 390,000 or so distinct CDR3 sequences, roughly 15% being singletons. Sequenced: blood. The receptor source for this set is a man aged 18 to 29 with Graves' ophthalmopathy.

This clonotype was observed at least ten times. This chain uses TRBV5-8 with TRBJ2-7; D possibly matches TRBD1 or TRBD2 (5 bases each). CDR1 SGHTS and CDR2 YDEGEE come from the germline V gene. The CDR3 runs to 14 residues. Trimming left V 2 bases short and J 2 bases short, with 11 bases between. The CDR3 bases are TGTGCCAGCAGCTTTGGGGGAGCCGCCTACGAGCAGTACTTC. Protein: CASSFGGAAYEQYF.

As to this clonotype: This may arise from a read error, as a much more abundant clone is one base away. V usage is TRBV7-2 and J usage is TRBJ2-2, with D unclear. Germline lookup yields CDR1 SGHTA and CDR2 FQGNSA. The CDR3 is made up of 14 amino acids. Here the CDR3 DNA reads TGTGTCAGCAGCTTAGTAGGGAACACCGGGGAGCTGTTTTTT. Amino acid sequence: CVSSLVGNTGELFF.

At least ten counts were recorded for this clonotype. The gene calls are TRBV28 and TRBJ1-6; D gene ambiguous. CDR1 is MDHEN, CDR2 SYDVKM, per germline. CDR3 length: 17 amino acids. Trimming stripped 7 bases from V and 0 bases from J, with 16 bases between. The CDR3 DNA reads TGTGCCAGCACCACCCCGGCTGGAGGCTCCTATAATTCACCCCTCCACTTT. This gives the protein CASTTPAGGSYNSPLHF.